This T cell receptor (beta chain) was obtained from a study of cytomegalovirus exposure and HLA in healthy donors. Study in general: The same platform used for the 500 to 850 first-cohort repertoires was also used for the 100 to 150 validation repertoires, as a later analysis reported. General study results and limits: Listed as cytomegalovirus-associated were 150 or so TCR beta chains.

CDR1 and CDR2 (germline): MNHNS, SASEGT. The CDR3 consists of 14 residues. V was pared by 1 base and J by 1 base, with 7 bases between. This clone was recorded once. What it binds is not known. Profiled with immunoSEQ multiplex PCR; TCRdb holds only in-frame clones, not every one. The sample has tens of thousands of clones, approximately 93% seen once. Sequenced material: PBMCs. This sequence originates from a woman aged 25 to 39 in good health and CMV-seronegative. The J gene is TRBJ1-2, the V gene TRBV6-1, with D maybe TRBD1 (6 bases). As DNA, the CDR3 is TGTGCCAGCAGTGAAGGAGGGGGTAACTATGGCTACACCTTC. The encoded protein is CASSEGGGNYGYTF.